These 24 T cell receptor beta chains share one sample of origin, sequenced in a study of blood T cell repertoires in COVID-19. TCRdb keeps only in-frame clones here, not all; method: immunoSEQ multiplex PCR. The data hold tens of thousands of clones, with about four fifths observed a single time. The specimen sequenced was peripheral blood. The source is a man in his fifties or sixties with acute or convalescent COVID-19.

This rearrangement joins TRBV7-7 to TRBJ2-3, with 8 bases matching TRBD2. In germline, CDR1 is SSHAT, CDR2 FNYEAQ (reference sequence). CDR3 length equals 15 residues. J was trimmed by 5 bases and V by 3 bases; bases with no gene match: 7. CDR3 in amino acids: CASSFGLAGGDTQYF. The CDR3, as DNA: TGTGCCAGCAGCTTCGGCCTAGCGGGTGGAGATACGCAGTATTTT.

The chain recombines TRBV15 with TRBJ1-6; 10 nucleotides align to TRBD1. CDR3 length: 17 amino acids. Per germline, CDR1 LNHNV and CDR2 YYDKDF (reference sequence). Trimming removed 5 bases from V and 6 bases from J; junction bases left unmatched: 10. The CDR3 protein is CATSPDFRDRGNSPLHF. CDR3 DNA sequence: TGTGCCACCAGCCCCGATTTCCGGGACAGGGGTAATTCACCCCTCCACTTT.

The chain joins TRBV5-4 to TRBJ2-7; no firm D call. CDR1 and CDR2 from the germline V gene are SGHNT and YYREEE (reference sequence). The V end lost 4 bases, the J end lost 1 base, and 6 bases lay between the germline ends. The CDR3 length is 12 residues. The CDR3 sequence: CASSLLSYEQYF. The CDR3 DNA follows: TGTGCCAGCAGCCTCCTGTCCTACGAGCAGTACTTC.

The CDR3 DNA reads TGTGCCAGCAGTCCCCTCAGCACCGGGGAGCTGTTTTTT. The encoded protein is CASSPLSTGELFF. The rearrangement uses TRBV6-5 and TRBJ2-2; D ambiguous. Trimming removed 5 bases at V and 4 bases at J, with 8 bases between. This CDR3 is 13 amino acids long. Germline V gene sequence: CDR1 MNHEY, CDR2 SVGAGI.

J is TRBJ2-5 and V is TRBV18; 10 nucleotides line up with TRBD1. This CDR3 is built from 14 residues. CDR1 KGHSH and CDR2 LQKENI come from the germline V gene. V gave up 6 bases and J gave up 5 bases; unmatched junction bases: 6. The CDR3 DNA follows: TGTGCCAGCTCGCTCGACAGGGGGCGTGAGACCCAGTACTTC. The encoded protein is CASSLDRGRETQYF. Drawing the rest from reference TRBV18 and TRBJ2-5, the complete variable domain is NAGVMQNPRHLVRRRGQEARLRCSPMKGHSHVYWYRQLPEEGLKFMVYLQKENIIDESGMPKERFSAEFPKEGPSILRIQQVVRGDSAAYFCASSLDRGRETQYFGPGTRLLVL.

In this sample, this clone turned up once. The chain uses TRBV4-2 and TRBJ2-7; weak D call: TRBD2 (6 bases). Between the trimmed V and J ends, which lost 4 bases and 2 bases, there was a span of 18 bases. CDR1 LGHNA and CDR2 YNFKEQ come from the germline V gene. This CDR3 has 16 residues. The CDR3 reads CASSRGNSGDAYEQYF. CDR3 nucleotides: TGTGCCAGCAGCCGGGGGAATAGCGGAGATGCCTACGAGCAGTACTTC.

This clone showed up just a few times. The V and J genes are TRBV6-5 and TRBJ1-1; D is perhaps TRBD1 (5 bases). CDR1 is MNHEY, CDR2 SVGAGI, per germline. V lost 2 bases and J 7 bases, leaving 14 bases between the germline ends. This CDR3 spans 14 amino acids. CDR3 protein: CASSYQLSGFEAFF. DNA for the CDR3: TGTGCCAGCAGTTACCAGCTTTCAGGGTTTGAAGCTTTCTTT.

The rearrangement uses TRBV3-1 (or the pseudogene TRBV3-2) and TRBJ1-5; D perhaps matches TRBD1 (5 bases). The CDR3 length is 14 residues. V lost 3 bases and J lost 5, with 11 bases in between. Germline lookup yields CDR1 LGHDT and CDR2 YNNKEL (reference sequence). The CDR3 loop is CASSQTWGDQPQHF. The CDR3 region has the DNA TGTGCCAGCAGCCAGACGTGGGGGGATCAGCCCCAGCATTTT.

The chain has TRBV19 and TRBJ2-4; 14 bases agree with TRBD2. CDR1 is LNHDA, CDR2 SQIVND, per germline (reference sequence). The CDR3 runs 18 residues. Trimming cost V 6 bases and J 0 bases; bases outside gene matches: 7. The CDR3 region has the DNA TGTGCCAGTAGGAGGACTAGCGGGGGGTCTGAAGCCAAAAACATTCAGTACTTC. Translated, it gives CASRRTSGGSEAKNIQYF.

J is TRBJ2-7 and V is TRBV27; perhaps TRBD1 as D (6 bases). Germline CDR1 reads MNHEY; CDR2 reads SMNVEV (reference sequence). V was pared by 4 bases and J by 2 bases, with 9 bases between. The CDR3 sequence is 13 residues long. The CDR3 nucleotides are TGTGCCAGCAGTTACAGGGTGGCCTACGAGCAGTACTTC. Encoded protein: CASSYRVAYEQYF.

This sequence joins TRBV28 and TRBJ2-1; D gene unclear. Trimming stripped 3 bases from V and 8 bases from J, with 8 bases between. CDR1 is MDHEN, CDR2 SYDVKM, per germline. This CDR3 comprises 12 residues. CDR3 coding DNA: TGTGCCAGCAGTTTTACTAAGGATGAGCAGTTCTTC. It yields the protein CASSFTKDEQFF.

V is TRBV7-3 and J is TRBJ2-1; D may be TRBD1 (6 bases). Deletions cut 5 bases from V and 8 bases from J, with 19 bases between. The CDR3 runs to 15 residues. Germline lookup yields CDR1 SGHTA and CDR2 FQGTGA. CDR3: CASSDRGRGTDEQFF. CDR3 DNA sequence: TGTGCCAGCAGCGATAGGGGCAGGGGAACCGATGAGCAGTTCTTC.

The chain links TRBV11-3 to TRBJ2-5; 10 bases match TRBD1. V was pared by 5 bases and J by 5 bases, with 8 bases of the junction left unmatched. The V gene's germline CDR1 is SGHNT and CDR2 YENEEA. The CDR3 consists of 15 residues. The CDR3 DNA reads as TGTGCCAGCAGCGTTGGACAGGGGGTTAGGGAGACCCAGTACTTC. Protein product: CASSVGQGVRETQYF.

The genes are TRBV5-4 and TRBJ2-4; D might be TRBD1 (5 bases). There are 15 residues in the CDR3. The V and J ends lost 0 bases and 2 bases respectively, with 9 bases between them. CDR1 and CDR2 from the germline V gene are SGHNT and YYREEE (reference sequence). The CDR3 coding sequence is TGTGCCAGCAGCTTGGTTTCAGGGACCAAAAACATTCAGTACTTC. Residues: CASSLVSGTKNIQYF.

This sequence joins TRBV6-2 or TRBV6-3 and TRBJ2-7; 9 bases match TRBD1. In germline, CDR1 is MNHEY, CDR2 SVGEGT. This CDR3 region has 14 residues. After removal of 2 bases from V and 6 bases from J, the junction contained 5 bases not matched to a gene. CDR3 protein: CASSYPGTGSEQYF. The CDR3 nucleotides read TGTGCCAGCAGTTACCCGGGGACAGGGAGCGAGCAGTACTTC.

The CDR3 here is CASSQGLYGSYNEQFF. CDR3 DNA: TGTGCCAGCAGCCAAGGACTGTATGGCTCCTACAATGAGCAGTTCTTC. This chain uses TRBV14 with TRBJ2-1; D ambiguous. This CDR3 is 16 amino acids long. The V gene lost 1 base and the J gene lost 0 bases, with 10 bases spanning the gap. CDR1 and CDR2 from the germline V gene are SGHDN and FVKESK.

This clone was recorded only once. This sequence joins TRBV19 and TRBJ2-3, with 10 positions matching TRBD2. V lost 5 bases to trimming and J lost 10 bases; unmatched junction nucleotides: 12. CDR1 and CDR2 from the germline V gene are LNHDA and SQIVND (reference sequence). CDR3 size: 15 residues. The CDR3 region is CASSPIAGGLAAQYF. CDR3 sequence (DNA): TGTGCCAGTAGTCCTATAGCGGGGGGACTCGCTGCGCAGTATTTT. Full variable domain (remainder filled in from reference TRBV19 and TRBJ2-3): DGGITQSPKYLFRKEGQNVTLSCEQNLNHDAMYWYRQDPGQGLRLIYYSQIVNDFQKGDIAEGYSVSREKKESFPLTVTSAQKNPTAFYLCASSPIAGGLAAQYFGPGTRLTVL.

The rearrangement uses TRBV5-1 and TRBJ2-2; 8 nucleotides line up with TRBD2. Germline CDR1 and CDR2: SGHRS and YFSETQ. J gave up 7 bases and V 0 bases, and 11 bases lay outside the gene matches. This CDR3 spans 17 amino acids. The CDR3, as DNA: TGCGCCAGCAGCTTGGCCTCACGGGGGGGCCTCATCGGGGAGCTGTTTTTT. This sequence encodes CASSLASRGGLIGELFF.

The chain is built from TRBV4-3 and TRBJ1-1; D uncertain. The V and J ends lost 1 base and 2 bases respectively, with 8 bases between them. CDR3 length: 14 amino acids. Germline CDR1 LGHNA, CDR2 YSLEER. DNA of the CDR3: TGCGCCAGCAGCCAAGGAGCCCGAAACACTGAAGCTTTCTTT. Protein product: CASSQGARNTEAFF.

The chain joins TRBV28 to TRBJ2-2, with 7 bases lining up with TRBD2. J was trimmed by 0 bases and V by 6 bases; bases with no gene match: 4. Germline CDR1 is MDHEN and CDR2 is SYDVKM. The CDR3 is 15 residues long. CDR3 DNA: TGTGCCAGCAGCCCAACTAGCGCGAACACCGGGGAGCTGTTTTTT. Its protein product is CASSPTSANTGELFF. The full variable domain, completed using reference TRBV28 and TRBJ2-2, is DVKVTQSSRYLVKRTGEKVFLECVQDMDHENMFWYRQDPGLGLRLIYFSYDVKMKEKGDIPEGYSVSREKKERFSLILESASTNQTSMYLCASSPTSANTGELFFGEGSRLTVL.

A word on this clone: Other nucleotide sequences from this sample produce the same CDR3. V gene TRBV19 combines with J gene TRBJ2-2; 10 bases are shared with TRBD1. Germline V gene lookup returns CDR1 LNHDA and CDR2 SQIVND (reference sequence). The CDR3 has 15 amino acids. The V gene end was trimmed by 1 base and the J gene end by 4 bases; junction bases not matched to a gene: 0. This CDR3 reads CASSIGQGATGELFF. The CDR3 coding sequence is TGTGCCAGTAGTATAGGACAGGGGGCCACCGGGGAGCTGTTTTTT.

This clone occurred once. V gene TRBV19 combines with J gene TRBJ2-3, with unresolved D. With 3 bases removed from V and 1 base from J, the gap between germline ends came to 11 bases. Germline values: CDR1 LNHDA, CDR2 SQIVND (reference sequence). There are 15 residues in the CDR3. The CDR3 spells CASSMSWQGTDTQYF. CDR3 sequence (DNA): TGTGCCAGTAGTATGTCTTGGCAGGGCACAGATACGCAGTATTTT.

The chain has TRBV7-2 and TRBJ1-1, with no clear D. Between the trimmed V and J ends, which lost 5 bases and 4 bases, there was a span of 11 bases. CDR3 length: 13 amino acids. Germline CDR1 SGHTA, CDR2 FQGNSA. The CDR3 region has the DNA TGTGCCAGCAGCCCCCAGAGGAGCACTGAAGCTTTCTTT. As protein: CASSPQRSTEAFF.

This rearrangement joins TRBV5-6 to TRBJ2-7; a weak D match, TRBD2 (5 bases). The V gene lost 0 bases and the J gene lost 6 bases, with 16 bases spanning the gap. This CDR3 comprises 15 residues. The V gene's germline CDR1 is SGHDT and CDR2 YYEEEE. The CDR3, as DNA: TGTGCCAGCAGCTTGGTTCAACTAGTCATGGCCGAGCAGTACTTC. This translates into CASSLVQLVMAEQYF.